The rows below give T cell receptor beta chains drawn from one sample of a study of CD8 T cells in ankylosing spondylitis. TCRdb recomputed calls from the 5' RACE reads with MiXCR, one row per CDR3 protein. This sample carries approximately 400,000 distinct CDR3 sequences, 25% to 30% of them seen once, and the ten largest clones take 0.89%. Sequencing input: blood, either unsorted or a sorted T cell fraction (not recorded which). The receptors originated from a male donor with ankylosing spondylitis. CDR3s include the opening cysteine and the closing phenylalanine or tryptophan. The order of the fields is J gene, D gene, clone size, V gene, CDR3 protein, CDR3 DNA. A D gene is named only where the DNA matches it firmly. Expanded clones are given a class, and other clones once, few, many or no size at all.

>TRBJ2-2|NA|few|TRBV5-1
CASSLDRTNTGELFF
TGCGCCAGCAGCTTGGATAGGACGAACACCGGGGAGCTGTTTTTT
>TRBJ1-2|NA|NA|TRBV7-2
CASSLVQGGYFYGYTF
TGTGCCAGCAGCTTAGTACAGGGTGGTTACTTCTATGGCTACACCTTC
>TRBJ2-1|NA|few|TRBV9
CASSPDRDSRPYNEQFF
TGTGCCAGCAGCCCAGACCGGGACTCCAGGCCCTACAATGAGCAGTTCTTC
>TRBJ2-3|TRBD2|NA|TRBV14
CASSQEQGLATDTQYF
TGTGCCAGCAGCCAAGAACAGGGACTAGCGACAGATACGCAGTATTTT
>TRBJ2-7|NA|many|TRBV20-1
CSASLDYEQYF
TGCAGTGCCTCATTGGACTACGAGCAGTACTTC
>TRBJ1-2|TRBD1|few|TRBV5-1
CASSTVAGTGYGYTF
TGCGCCAGCAGCACAGTGGCCGGGACAGGCTATGGCTACACCTTC
>TRBJ2-2|NA|few|TRBV29-1
CSVERSGLRGTGELFF
TGCAGCGTTGAAAGGTCGGGACTGCGGGGCACCGGGGAGCTGTTTTTT
>TRBJ1-6|NA|NA|TRBV4-1
CASSQERWRGVDNSPLHF
TGCGCCAGCAGCCAAGAACGGTGGCGGGGCGTAGATAATTCACCCCTCCACTTT
>TRBJ1-2|NA|NA|TRBV7-9
CASGGVSPNYGYTF
TGTGCCAGCGGGGGCGTCAGTCCCAACTATGGCTACACCTTC
>TRBJ2-1|NA|NA|TRBV6-5
CASSYSTGGGGFNEQFF
TGTGCCAGCAGTTACTCCACCGGGGGCGGTGGTTTCAATGAGCAGTTCTTC
>TRBJ2-1|NA|NA|TRBV9
CASTFTPSSYNEQFF
TGTGCCAGCACCTTTACACCTAGCTCCTACAATGAGCAGTTCTTC
>TRBJ2-1|NA|few|TRBV24-1
CATSDFTNEQFF
TGTGCCACCAGTGATTTTACAAATGAGCAGTTCTTC
>TRBJ2-3|TRBD1|few|TRBV12-3/TRBV12-4
CASRDTGDRDTQYF
TGTGCCAGCAGGGATACAGGGGACAGGGATACGCAGTATTTT
>TRBJ2-3|TRBD2|few|TRBV20-1
CSARGSFLAADTQYF
TGCAGTGCTAGAGGCTCCTTTCTAGCGGCAGATACGCAGTATTTT
>TRBJ2-1|TRBD2|NA|TRBV7-2
CASSLLAGVFYEQFF
TGTGCCAGCAGCCTACTAGCGGGAGTGTTCTATGAGCAGTTCTTC